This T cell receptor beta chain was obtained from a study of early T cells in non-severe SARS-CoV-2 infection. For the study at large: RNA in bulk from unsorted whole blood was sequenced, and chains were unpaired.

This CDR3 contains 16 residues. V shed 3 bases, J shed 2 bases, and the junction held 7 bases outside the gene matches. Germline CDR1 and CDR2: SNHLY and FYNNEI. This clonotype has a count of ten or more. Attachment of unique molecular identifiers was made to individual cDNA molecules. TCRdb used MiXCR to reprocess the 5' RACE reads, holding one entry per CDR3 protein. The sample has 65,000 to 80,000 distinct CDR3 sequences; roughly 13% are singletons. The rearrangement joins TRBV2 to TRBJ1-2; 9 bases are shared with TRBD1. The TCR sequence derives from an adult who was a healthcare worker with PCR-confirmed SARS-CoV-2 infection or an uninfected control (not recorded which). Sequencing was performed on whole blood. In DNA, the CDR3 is TGTGCCAGCAGTGAGAGGGACAGGGATTCCAACTATGGCTACACCTTC. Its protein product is CASSERDRDSNYGYTF.